This TCR beta chain was profiled in a study of blood T cell repertoires in COVID-19. Study information: The cDNA or gDNA used as material had been derived from T cells, B-cell-depleted T cells, or PBMCs.

Sequencing was performed with immunoSEQ multiplex PCR; in TCRdb, only in-frame clones are kept and a portion is missing. The sample has around 150,000 clones, 92% seen once. Enrolment of Seattle patients took place during active infection, and they were followed longitudinally. The CDR3 has 12 residues. Germline V CDR1 and CDR2: MNHEY, SMNVEV (reference sequence). V lost 2 bases, J lost 4 bases, and 6 bases lay in between. V gene TRBV27 combines with J gene TRBJ2-7; weak D call: TRBD2 (5 bases). The clonotype originates from a man under 40 with COVID-19, enrolled during active disease. Sample: peripheral blood. CDR3 sequence reads: CASSLTGYEQYF. DNA of the CDR3: TGTGCCAGCAGTTTAACGGGGTACGAGCAGTACTTC.